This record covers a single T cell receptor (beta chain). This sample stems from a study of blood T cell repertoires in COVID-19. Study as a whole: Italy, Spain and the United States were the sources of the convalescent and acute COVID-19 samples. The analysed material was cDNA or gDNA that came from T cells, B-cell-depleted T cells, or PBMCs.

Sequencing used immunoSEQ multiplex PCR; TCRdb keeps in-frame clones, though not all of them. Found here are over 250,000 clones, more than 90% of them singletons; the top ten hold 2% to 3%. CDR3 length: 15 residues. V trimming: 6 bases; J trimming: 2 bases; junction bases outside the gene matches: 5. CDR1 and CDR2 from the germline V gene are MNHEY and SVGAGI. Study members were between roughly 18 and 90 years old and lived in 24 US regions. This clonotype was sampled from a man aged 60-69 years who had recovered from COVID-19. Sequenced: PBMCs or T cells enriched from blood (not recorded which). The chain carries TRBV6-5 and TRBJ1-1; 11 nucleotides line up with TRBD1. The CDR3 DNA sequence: TGTGCCAGCAGCCGGACAGGGGGCGGTAACACTGAAGCTTTCTTT. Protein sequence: CASSRTGGGNTEAFF.